These 27 T cell receptor beta chains share one sample of origin, sequenced in a study of response to subunit inactivated influenza vaccine. In TCRdb, the RT-PCR reads were re-called with MiXCR into one record per CDR3 protein. The sample contains more than 550,000 distinct CDR3 sequences, approximately 10% of which appear only once. The material was PBMCs from blood, obtained on the day of vaccination. These receptors were collected from a man aged 45-60 years who received an inactivated influenza vaccine.

This clonotype was detected a few times. V is TRBV9 and J is TRBJ2-1; 14 bases line up with TRBD2. The CDR3 has 17 amino acids. Germline V CDR1 and CDR2: SGDLS, YYNGEE. With 0 bases clipped from V and 7 bases from J, the junction kept 6 bases outside the gene matches. CDR3 amino acids: CASSVGTSGGLRNEQFF. CDR3 coding DNA: TGTGCCAGCAGCGTAGGGACTAGCGGGGGGCTAAGGAATGAGCAGTTCTTC.

The CDR3 here is CASSLWGQGPNEQYF. CDR3 DNA: TGTGCCAGCAGCTTATGGGGACAGGGTCCAAACGAGCAGTACTTC. V is TRBV7-2 and J is TRBJ2-7; 9 bases are a match to TRBD1. The CDR3 is 15 amino acids. The trim removed 2 bases at V and 5 bases at J, leaving 7 bases unmatched. CDR1 SGHTA and CDR2 FQGNSA come from the germline V gene.

This clonotype was recorded a few times. This sequence joins TRBV28 and TRBJ1-2; 9 bases fit TRBD1. The CDR3 consists of 16 residues. The V gene's germline CDR1 is MDHEN and CDR2 SYDVKM. V was pared by 5 bases and J by 5 bases, with 12 bases of the junction left unmatched. The CDR3 DNA sequence: TGTGCCAGCAGTCCTACTCAGATAGGGACAGGGTATGGCTACACCTTC. It specifies CASSPTQIGTGYGYTF.

The genes are TRBV5-4 and TRBJ2-5; 13 bases match TRBD2. The CDR3 spans 16 residues. The trim removed 4 bases at V and 4 bases at J, leaving 7 bases unmatched. CDR1 SGHNT and CDR2 YYREEE come from the germline V gene (reference sequence). This CDR3 is CASSPRTSGSGETQYF. Written as DNA, the CDR3 is TGTGCCAGCAGCCCGCGGACTAGCGGGAGCGGAGAGACCCAGTACTTC.

This clonotype was seen only a few times. The rearrangement joins TRBV28 to TRBJ2-2; TRBD2 might be the D (6 bases). V lost 6 bases to trimming and J lost 5 bases, with 16 bases between them. This CDR3 is 15 amino acids long. Germline CDR1 MDHEN, CDR2 SYDVKM. CDR3 protein: CASSWVEGRTGELFF. CDR3 DNA sequence: TGTGCCAGCAGCTGGGTGGAGGGCCGAACCGGGGAGCTGTTTTTT.

In its sample, this clonotype was seen a few times. The chain uses TRBV4-2 and TRBJ2-1; D is perhaps TRBD2 (6 bases). In germline, CDR1 is LGHNA, CDR2 YNFKEQ. The CDR3 has 16 amino acids. Trimming removed 2 bases from V and 2 bases from J, with 13 bases in between. This chain's CDR3 is CASSQFGGTTYNEQFF. CDR3 nucleotides: TGTGCCAGCAGCCAATTCGGCGGGACGACCTACAATGAGCAGTTCTTC.

This clonotype was seen more than once but under ten times. The gene calls are TRBV5-1 and TRBJ1-1; D call uncertain. Trimming took 0 bases from V and 3 from J, leaving 9 bases between them. The CDR3 runs 14 residues. Germline V CDR1 and CDR2: SGHRS, YFSETQ. The CDR3 sequence: CASSLEGTDTEAFF. The CDR3 coding sequence is TGCGCCAGCAGCTTGGAGGGTACGGACACTGAAGCTTTCTTT.

This CDR3 is CATSRVGAGYGYTF. The CDR3 DNA reads TGTGCCACCAGCCGAGTGGGGGCCGGCTATGGCTACACCTTC. The V and J genes are TRBV15 and TRBJ1-2; a possible D gene is TRBD1 (6 bases). Germline assignment: CDR1 LNHNV and CDR2 YYDKDF (reference sequence). Trimming took 5 bases from V and 4 from J, leaving 14 bases between them. The CDR3 contains 14 residues.

The chain is built from TRBV7-9 and TRBJ1-2, with TRBD1 identical over 9 bases. Looked up from germline, CDR1 is SEHNR and CDR2 is FQNEAQ (reference sequence). The V gene end was trimmed by 2 bases and the J gene end by 2 bases; junction bases not matched to a gene: 6. CDR3 length: 16 residues. This CDR3 is CASSLYSGQGNYGYTF. The CDR3 DNA is TGTGCCAGCAGCTTATACTCTGGACAGGGGAACTATGGCTACACCTTC.

This clonotype turned up a few times. This sequence joins TRBV20-1 and TRBJ2-5; D ambiguous. The V end was cut by 7 bases, the J end by 2 bases, with 11 bases between. The CDR3 consists of 12 residues. CDR1 is DFQATT, CDR2 SNEGSKA, per germline (reference sequence). The CDR3 DNA follows: TGCAGTGGGACGTCAAAACAAGAGACCCAGTACTTC. Amino acids: CSGTSKQETQYF.

The chain links TRBV6-5 to TRBJ2-7; 7 positions match TRBD1. Unmatched junction bases numbered 13, after V lost 2 bases and J lost 3 bases. The V gene's germline CDR1 is MNHEY and CDR2 SVGAGI. The CDR3 runs to 17 residues. The CDR3 bases are TGTGCCAGCAGTTACCACGCCCCACAGGGGCGGATCTACGAGCAGTACTTC. Translation: CASSYHAPQGRIYEQYF.

This clonotype is medium-sized in the sample. V gene TRBV5-1 combines with J gene TRBJ2-1, with D unresolved. The V gene lost 4 bases and the J gene lost 1 base, with 9 bases spanning the gap. This CDR3 comprises 14 residues. In germline, CDR1 is SGHRS, CDR2 YFSETQ. CDR3 in amino acids: CASSPDTSYNEQFF. The CDR3 DNA reads as TGCGCCAGCAGCCCCGACACGTCCTACAATGAGCAGTTCTTC.

This clonotype was seen at least ten times. The genes are TRBV7-9 and TRBJ1-2; D ambiguous. V lost 3 bases, J lost 8 bases, and 19 bases lay in between. The CDR3 totals 15 residues. CDR1 is SEHNR, CDR2 FQNEAQ, per germline (reference sequence). Written as DNA, the CDR3 is TGTGCCAGCAGCTTCGTCGCTCCCCGACAAGGCGGCTACACCTTC. Amino acids: CASSFVAPRQGGYTF.

V and J are TRBV18 and TRBJ2-5, with a tentative D call TRBD2 (5 bases). Trimming took off 3 bases at V and 4 bases at J, with 9 bases between the two ends. Germline V gene sequence: CDR1 KGHSH, CDR2 LQKENI. The length of the CDR3 is 13 residues. The CDR3 sequence is CASSPPAVETQYF. CDR3 coding DNA: TGTGCCAGCTCACCTCCAGCGGTAGAGACCCAGTACTTC.

The gene calls are TRBV28 and TRBJ1-4; D remains unclear. The V gene's germline CDR1 is MDHEN and CDR2 SYDVKM. Trimming took 5 bases from V and 3 from J, leaving 7 bases between them. The CDR3 has 13 amino acids. This chain's CDR3 is CASSPGANEKLFF. DNA for the CDR3: TGTGCCAGCAGTCCCGGGGCTAATGAAAAACTGTTTTTT.

The chain employs TRBV5-6 and TRBJ2-3; TRBD2 matches 7 bases. The CDR3 consists of 17 residues. Germline V gene sequence: CDR1 SGHDT, CDR2 YYEEEE. Trimming cost V 0 bases and J 5 bases; bases outside gene matches: 12. In DNA, the CDR3 is TGTGCCAGCAGCTTGGCCGTTGGGGGAGGGGTGAGAGATACGCAGTATTTT. Residues: CASSLAVGGGVRDTQYF.

The chain recombines TRBV4-3 with TRBJ2-3; 10 bases agree with TRBD1. Germline values: CDR1 LGHNA, CDR2 YSLEER. The CDR3 is 16 residues long. V lost 4 bases to trimming and J lost 5 bases; unmatched junction nucleotides: 9. The CDR3 coding sequence is TGCGCCAGCAGCCGGGACAGGGGAGGGGGCGTAGATACGCAGTATTTT. This gives the protein CASSRDRGGGVDTQYF.

In this sample, this clonotype turned up a few times. This chain joins TRBV20-1 and TRBJ2-7; D not certain. Per germline, CDR1 DFQATT and CDR2 SNEGSKA (reference sequence). V dropped 3 bases and J dropped 0 bases, with 12 bases sitting between them. The CDR3 contains 14 residues. In nucleotides, the CDR3 is TGCAGTGCTAGTCACACGGGTAACTCCTACGAGCAGTACTTC. Its translation is CSASHTGNSYEQYF.

This clonotype was seen a few times. The chain links TRBV27 to TRBJ2-7, with D perhaps TRBD2 (7 bases). V was cut by 5 bases and J by 5 bases, with 22 bases left in between. In germline, CDR1 is MNHEY, CDR2 SMNVEV (reference sequence). The CDR3 has 16 amino acids. The chain's CDR3 is CASSPKGGARINEQYF. In DNA, the CDR3 is TGTGCCAGCAGTCCCAAGGGGGGGGCACGGATCAACGAGCAGTACTTC.

V gene TRBV7-9 combines with J gene TRBJ2-3; D unclear. Trimming left V 5 bases short and J 15 bases short, with 21 bases between. From germline, CDR1 is SEHNR and CDR2 FQNEAQ (reference sequence). This CDR3 contains 13 residues. As DNA, the CDR3 is TGTGCCAGCAGCATGAGAGGCCGGATTCTTCATTATTTT. Protein product: CASSMRGRILHYF.

The chain has TRBV4-1 and TRBJ2-5; D is perhaps TRBD1 or TRBD2 (5 bases each). The V end lost 3 bases, the J end lost 1 base, and 9 bases lay between the germline ends. Germline CDR1 is MGHRA and CDR2 is YSYEKL. This CDR3 contains 14 residues. CDR3 amino acids: CASSQPGRQETQYF. Here the CDR3 DNA reads TGCGCCAGCAGCCAGCCGGGACGCCAAGAGACCCAGTACTTC.

As regards this clonotype: A much larger clone lies one base from this, so it may be a read error. The chain couples TRBV12-3 or TRBV12-4 to TRBJ2-2, with a possible D match to TRBD2 (5 bases). CDR3 length: 15 residues. CDR3 sequence reads: CASSLASWNTGELIF. The CDR3 DNA reads TGTGCCAGCAGTTTAGCGAGCTGGAACACCGGGGAGCTGATTTTT.

The chain uses TRBV20-1 and TRBJ2-7, with 10 bases identical to TRBD2. V was clipped by 6 bases and J by 2 bases; unmatched bases: 4. CDR1 and CDR2 (germline): DFQATT, SNEGSKA (reference sequence). CDR3 length: 13 residues. In DNA form, the CDR3 reads TGCAGTGCCGGACTAGCGGTTACCTACGAGCAGTACTTC. Its translation is CSAGLAVTYEQYF.

The V call is TRBV2, the J call TRBJ2-2; a weak D match, TRBD1 (6 bases). The CDR3 is 12 amino acids. V was pared by 8 bases and J by 7 bases, with 11 bases between. CDR1 and CDR2 (germline): SNHLY, FYNNEI. CDR3 coding DNA: TGTGCCAGCGGCAGGGGCCTCGGGGAGCTGTTTTTT. It specifies CASGRGLGELFF.

This clonotype occurred a few times. The rearrangement joins TRBV29-1 to TRBJ2-5; 9 bases match TRBD2. The CDR3 consists of 14 residues. Germline V CDR1 and CDR2: SQVTM, ANQGSEA. After removal of 3 bases from V and 4 bases from J, the junction contained 6 bases not matched to a gene. The CDR3 DNA reads as TGCAGCGTTGAGATGGTAGCGGGAGCAGAGACCCAGTACTTC. The encoded protein is CSVEMVAGAETQYF.

This clonotype was counted a few times. The chain recombines TRBV4-1 with TRBJ2-7; D unclear. Trimming took off 0 bases at V and 0 bases at J, with 9 bases between the two ends. The CDR3 has 15 amino acids. Germline CDR1 reads MGHRA; CDR2 reads YSYEKL. Here the CDR3 DNA reads TGCGCCAGCAGCCAAGATCCACAGTACTCCTACGAGCAGTACTTC. It yields the protein CASSQDPQYSYEQYF.

The V and J genes are TRBV29-1 and TRBJ1-2; TRBD1 matches 7 bases. V lost 5 bases, J lost 6 bases, and 9 bases stayed unmatched. Germline-derived CDR1 and CDR2 are SQVTM and ANQGSEA. The CDR3 covers 13 residues. The CDR3 nucleotides are TGCAGCGTTCGGACAGGTCTCGGGGATGGCTACACCTTC. It specifies CSVRTGLGDGYTF.